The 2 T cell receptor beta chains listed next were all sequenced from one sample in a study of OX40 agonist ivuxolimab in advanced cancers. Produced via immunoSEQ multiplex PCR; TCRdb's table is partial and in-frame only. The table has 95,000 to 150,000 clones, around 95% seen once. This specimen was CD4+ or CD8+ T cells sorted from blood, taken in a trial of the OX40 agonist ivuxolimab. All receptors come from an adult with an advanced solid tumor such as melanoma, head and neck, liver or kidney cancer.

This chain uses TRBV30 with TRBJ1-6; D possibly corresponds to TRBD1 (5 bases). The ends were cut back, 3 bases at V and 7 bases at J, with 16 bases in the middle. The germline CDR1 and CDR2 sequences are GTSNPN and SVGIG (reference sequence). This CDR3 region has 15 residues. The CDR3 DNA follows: TGTGCCTGGAGCGCAGGACCCGGGGGGAATTCACCCCTCCACTTT. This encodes CAWSAGPGGNSPLHF.

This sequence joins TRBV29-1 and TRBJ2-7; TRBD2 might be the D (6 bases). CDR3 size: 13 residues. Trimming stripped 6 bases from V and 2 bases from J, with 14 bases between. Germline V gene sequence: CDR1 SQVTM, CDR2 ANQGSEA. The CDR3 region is CSVGTRLAYEQYF. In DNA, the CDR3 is TGCAGCGTAGGAACTAGACTAGCCTACGAGCAGTACTTC.